What follows are 22 T cell receptor beta chains derived from one specimen sequenced in a study of human T cells and chemical hapten exposure. In TCRdb, the RACE reads were re-called with MiXCR into one record per CDR3 protein. The sample contains 150,000 to 200,000 distinct CDR3 sequences, roughly 26% of which appear only once. Documented time point: patch test 3, about 24 weeks after DPC sensitization. As to treatment: therapeutic diphenylcyclopropenone sensitization with weekly scalp DPC. This sample comprised whole blood, obtained in connection with sensitization to the hapten diphenylcyclopropenone (DPC). Every receptor here comes from a woman under 30 with alopecia areata. Some clones in this sample may be carry-over from other donors' samples.

This clonotype was seen only a few times. This chain joins TRBV6-2 or TRBV6-3 and TRBJ2-7, with a weak D call TRBD2 (6 bases). This CDR3 is built from 15 residues. The germline CDR1 and CDR2 sequences are MNHEY and SVGEGT. Trimming stripped 6 bases from V and 2 bases from J, with 17 bases between. CDR3 sequence: CASSLAVPSTYEQYF. For the CDR3, the DNA is TGTGCCAGCAGCTTAGCGGTACCTTCAACCTACGAGCAGTACTTC.

This clonotype appeared once. The gene calls are TRBV20-1 and TRBJ2-7; unclear D gene. V lost 1 base and J lost 7, with 14 bases in between. Germline assignment: CDR1 DFQATT and CDR2 SNEGSKA (reference sequence). The CDR3 contains 13 residues. The CDR3 DNA reads as TGCAGTGCTAGAGGCCCCATCTCGCAGGAGCAGTACTTC. Its translation is CSARGPISQEQYF.

This clonotype was counted between two and nine times. The gene calls are TRBV29-1 and TRBJ2-1; tentative D call: TRBD2 (5 bases). V was clipped by 2 bases and J by 10 bases, with 9 bases between them. Germline V lookup: CDR1 SQVTM, CDR2 ANQGSEA. This CDR3 is 11 amino acids long. CDR3 loop: CSVEMGGEQFF. DNA for the CDR3: TGCAGCGTTGAAATGGGCGGGGAGCAGTTCTTC.

This clonotype was found a few times. The CDR3 DNA reads TGTGCCAGCAGCCCCTGGACAGGGGGGGAAAAACTGTTTTTT. As protein: CASSPWTGGEKLFF. This sequence joins TRBV4-2 and TRBJ1-4; TRBD1 matches at 10 bases. This CDR3 spans 14 amino acids. Germline V gives CDR1 LGHNA, CDR2 YNFKEQ. Trimming removed 4 bases from V and 8 bases from J; junction bases left unmatched: 4.

This rearrangement joins TRBV5-1 to TRBJ2-7; 9 nucleotides align to TRBD1. CDR1 and CDR2 (germline): SGHRS, YFSETQ. Unmatched junction bases numbered 5, after V lost 3 bases and J lost 1 base. The CDR3 sequence is 15 residues long. The CDR3 spells CASSSTGGPSYEQYF. CDR3 bases: TGCGCCAGCAGCTCGACAGGGGGTCCTTCCTACGAGCAGTACTTC.

The chain couples TRBV7-2 to TRBJ2-1; D unclear. CDR3 length equals 14 residues. CDR1 is SGHTA and CDR2 is FQGNSA in the germline V gene. The ends were cut back, 5 bases at V and 8 bases at J, with 16 bases in the middle. Written as DNA, the CDR3 is TGTGCCAGCAGCCCAGACCTTATAGCCGATGAGCAGTTCTTC. Amino acids: CASSPDLIADEQFF.

V is TRBV5-1 and J is TRBJ2-2; D uncertain. Trimming took 4 bases from V and 0 from J, leaving 13 bases between them. Germline V gene lookup returns CDR1 SGHRS and CDR2 YFSETQ. The CDR3 sequence is 16 residues long. CDR3 nucleotides: TGCGCCAGCAGCCCCCGACCGCAACCGAACACCGGGGAGCTGTTTTTT. This encodes CASSPRPQPNTGELFF.

This clonotype was seen a few times. The chain combines TRBV29-1 with TRBJ2-1; TRBD2 might be the D (6 bases). The CDR3 has 11 residues. CDR1 is SQVTM and CDR2 is ANQGSEA in the germline V gene. With 3 bases removed from V and 9 bases from J, the gap between germline ends came to 9 bases. The CDR3 DNA is TGCAGCGTTGAGGACTATGGTGAGCAGTTCTTC. Translating it yields CSVEDYGEQFF.

This clonotype occurred a few times. The chain recombines TRBV6-5 with TRBJ2-1; D call uncertain. Germline V gene sequence: CDR1 MNHEY, CDR2 SVGAGI. Trimming removed 11 bases at V and 10 bases at J, with 9 bases between. This CDR3 has 9 residues. The CDR3 reads CAPLGEQFF. The CDR3 DNA reads TGTGCCCCATTGGGGGAGCAGTTCTTC.

This chain uses TRBV6-4 with TRBJ2-5; D is possibly TRBD1 or TRBD2 (5 bases each). There are 15 residues in the CDR3. V lost 7 bases and J 4 bases, leaving 19 bases between the germline ends. In germline, CDR1 is MRHNA, CDR2 SNTAGT. The CDR3 nucleotides read TGTGCCAGCAATATACCGGGACCCGGAGCAGAGACCCAGTACTTC. Its protein product is CASNIPGPGAETQYF.

This chain links TRBV2 with TRBJ2-3, with TRBD2 matching 11 bases. Trimming took 4 bases from V and 1 from J; bases not matched to a gene: 1. CDR3 length: 15 amino acids. The germline V gene encodes CDR1 SNHLY and CDR2 FYNNEI. The CDR3 region has the DNA TGTGCCAGCAGTGGACTAGCGGGGCGCACAGATACGCAGTATTTT. As protein: CASSGLAGRTDTQYF. Full variable domain (rest looked up from reference TRBV2 and TRBJ2-3): EPEVTQTPSHQVTQMGQEVILRCVPISNHLYFYWYRQILGQKVEFLVSFYNNEISEKSEIFDDQFSVERPDGSNFTLKIRSTKLEDSAMYFCASSGLAGRTDTQYFGPGTRLTVL.

This clonotype was counted at least ten times. The rearrangement links TRBV21-1 to TRBJ2-3. TRBV21-1 is given as a pseudogene. The CDR3 is 10 amino acids. The CDR3: CASSIHWEYF. The CDR3 nucleotides read TGTGCCAGCAGCATCCACTGGGAGTATTTT.

Only a few counts were recorded for this clonotype. The chain uses TRBV27 and TRBJ1-5; D remains unclear. The V end lost 6 bases, the J end lost 2 bases, and 14 bases lay between the germline ends. The CDR3 consists of 15 residues. CDR1 and CDR2 from the germline V gene are MNHEY and SMNVEV (reference sequence). As DNA, the CDR3 is TGTGCCAGCAGCCCGGTGACCTTACGCAATCAGCCCCAGCATTTT. Its translation: CASSPVTLRNQPQHF.

This clonotype was counted between two and nine times. The V call is TRBV10-3, the J call TRBJ2-7; 7 bases agree with TRBD1. Per germline, CDR1 ENHRY and CDR2 SYGVKD. CDR3 length: 14 residues. J was trimmed by 3 bases and V by 4 bases; bases with no gene match: 6. CDR3: CAISARDRNYEQYF. DNA of the CDR3: TGTGCCATCAGTGCAAGGGACAGAAACTACGAGCAGTACTTC.

V is TRBV7-6 and J is TRBJ1-1, with 7 bases matching TRBD1. Trimming took 5 bases from V and 1 from J; bases not matched to a gene: 7. The germline CDR1 and CDR2 sequences are SGHVS and FNYEAQ. This CDR3 is built from 15 residues. CDR3: CASSVTGTANTEAFF. The CDR3 region has the DNA TGTGCCAGCAGCGTAACCGGGACAGCGAACACTGAAGCTTTCTTT.

The chain recombines TRBV11-1 with TRBJ1-1, with 10 bases lining up with TRBD1. J lost 1 base, V lost 5 bases, and 7 bases had no gene match. The CDR3 length is 16 residues. Germline values: CDR1 SGHAT, CDR2 FQDESV (reference sequence). CDR3 protein: CASSRGDRGPNTEAFF. The DNA for the CDR3 is TGTGCCAGCAGCCGTGGGGACAGGGGCCCGAACACTGAAGCTTTCTTT.

This clonotype turned up a few times. The chain employs TRBV6-6 and TRBJ1-5; 11 bases map to TRBD1. The V gene's germline CDR1 is MNHNY and CDR2 SVGAGI (reference sequence). CDR3 length: 14 residues. V gave up 6 bases and J gave up 7 bases; unmatched junction bases: 5. CDR3 nucleotides: TGTGCCAGCAGCCCGGGACAGGGGGAACAGCCCCAGCATTTT. Translating it yields CASSPGQGEQPQHF.

This clonotype turned up a few times. The V call is TRBV20-1, the J call TRBJ2-7, with TRBD1 identical over 12 bases. The CDR3 loop spans 15 amino acids. The germline V gene has CDR1 DFQATT and CDR2 SNEGSKA (reference sequence). J lost 1 base, V lost 5 bases, and 6 bases had no gene match. The CDR3 DNA reads TGCAGTGCTGGCGGGACAGGGGGCCCATCCTACGAGCAGTACTTC. Amino acids: CSAGGTGGPSYEQYF.

The chain links TRBV15 to TRBJ1-6, with a possible D match to TRBD1 (6 bases). V lost 5 bases to trimming and J lost 4 bases, with 9 bases between them. CDR1 LNHNV and CDR2 YYDKDF come from the germline V gene (reference sequence). This CDR3 contains 14 residues. The CDR3 here is CATSSGQYNSPLHF. In DNA form, the CDR3 reads TGTGCCACCAGCTCAGGACAGTATAATTCACCCCTCCACTTT.

This clonotype was seen repeatedly, ten times or more. V is TRBV25-1 and J is TRBJ2-7, with D unresolved. Germline V gene sequence: CDR1 MGHDK, CDR2 SYGVNS. The CDR3 is 13 residues long. V was cut by 3 bases and J by 9 bases, with 15 bases left in between. CDR3 sequence: CASSEQSGVRQYF. The CDR3 nucleotides are TGTGCCAGCAGTGAGCAATCGGGCGTGAGGCAGTACTTC.

This clonotype was seen only once. This chain's CDR3 is CASRRTGDEQYF. In DNA form, the CDR3 reads TGTGCCAGCAGAAGGACAGGGGACGAGCAGTACTTC. This chain uses TRBV25-1 with TRBJ2-7; 9 bases are a match to TRBD1. CDR1 is MGHDK, CDR2 SYGVNS, per germline. This CDR3 contains 12 residues. J gave up 5 bases and V 6 bases, and 2 bases lay outside the gene matches.

The rearrangement uses TRBV25-1 and TRBJ2-6; TRBD1 aligns across 8 bases. J was trimmed by 3 bases and V by 5 bases; bases with no gene match: 6. Germline V lookup: CDR1 MGHDK, CDR2 SYGVNS. The CDR3 length is 16 residues. CDR3 bases: TGTGCCAGCAGTAGGGCAGGGGGCTTTGGGGCCAACGTCCTGACTTTC. Its protein is CASSRAGGFGANVLTF.